Sequencing of this TCR beta chain was carried out in a study of blood T cell repertoires in COVID-19. About the research overall: Samples of COVID-19 (acute and convalescent) were obtained from the United States, Italy and Spain. The analysed material was cDNA or gDNA that came from T cells, B-cell-depleted T cells, or PBMCs.

There are a few counts of this clone. As originally analysed: Reference gene primer amplification in the assay estimated nucleated cell counts. Some clones are missing from TCRdb's copy, which holds only in-frame ones; the method was immunoSEQ multiplex PCR. Clonal size and the V and J genes are those of that table, whereas D and trimming came from the DNA. The table shows over 100,000 clones, with around nine tenths occurring only once. V lost 10 bases and J lost 4; bases outside the gene matches: 8. CDR1 and CDR2 from the germline V gene are SNHLY and FYNNEI. The CDR3 consists of 14 residues. Patients in Seattle were enrolled during active infection, then followed longitudinally.

This TCR was recovered from a woman in her sixties or seventies with COVID-19, enrolled during active disease. J is TRBJ1-5 and V is TRBV2, with 9 bases aligning to TRBD1. The specimen was peripheral blood. The CDR3 region is CATKGQGRNQPQHF. The DNA of the CDR3 is TGTGCCACCAAAGGACAGGGGCGGAATCAGCCCCAGCATTTT.